This is a list of T cell receptor beta chains from one sample in a study of blood T cell repertoires in COVID-19. Some clones are missing from TCRdb's copy, which holds only in-frame ones; the method was immunoSEQ multiplex PCR. The sample lists roughly 30,000 clones; about 90% were seen once. What was sequenced was peripheral blood. The origin of the receptors is a man in his 60s with active COVID-19. Each CDR3 is given with its conserved first and last residue. A D gene is named only where the DNA matches it firmly. Part of the rows lack a size; the others show once, few, many or a class for expanded clones.

d_call j_call clone_size v_call cdr3_nt cdr3_aa
. TRBJ2-3 . TRBV9 TGTGCCAGCTCCCGCCCGGTGGGCACAGATACGCAGTATTTT CASSRPVGTDTQYF
TRBD1 TRBJ1-1 . TRBV28 TGTGCCAGCAGGACCGGGACAGGGGCGACCACTGAAGCTTTCTTT CASRTGTGATTEAFF
. TRBJ2-5 . TRBV2 TGTGCCAGCAGCGGGGTGGCGGAGACCCAGTACTTC CASSGVAETQYF
. TRBJ2-3 few TRBV6-2/TRBV6-3 TGTGCCAGCAGCTCCCGGGGGGCCCCTAGCACAGATACGCAGTATTTT CASSSRGAPSTDTQYF
. TRBJ1-2 . TRBV11-2 TGTGCCAGCAGCGGTGGACTTTACTATGGCTACACCTTC CASSGGLYYGYTF
. TRBJ1-4 . TRBV28 TGTGCCAGCAGGACGAATACAGGGATGAGGTCTAATGAAAAACTGTTTTTT CASRTNTGMRSNEKLFF
. TRBJ1-1 . TRBV19 TGTGCCAGTAAGCGGGAGAGAGAAGCTTTCTTT CASKREREAFF
TRBD2 TRBJ2-4 . TRBV2 TGTGCCAGCAGTGAAGCTCGCGGGCAGGGAGGGTACATTCAGTACTTC CASSEARGQGGYIQYF
TRBD2 TRBJ2-2 . TRBV6-5 TGTGCCAGCAGTTACCCCCTAGCGGGGTCCGGGGAGCTGTTTTTT CASSYPLAGSGELFF
TRBD1 TRBJ2-7 . TRBV10-3 TGTGCCACTACAGGGGGCCGACAGACTTACGAGCAGTACTTC CATTGGRQTYEQYF
TRBD1 TRBJ2-2 . TRBV7-8 TGTGCCAGTTTTGGGACAGGGAACACCGGGGAGCTGTTTTTT CASFGTGNTGELFF
TRBD1 TRBJ1-1 . TRBV24-1 TGTGCCACCCGACAGGGATTGAACACTGAAGCTTTCTTT CATRQGLNTEAFF
. TRBJ1-5 . TRBV7-9 TGTGCCAGCAGTCGGGGGGATGGACAGCCCCAGCATTTT CASSRGDGQPQHF
. TRBJ1-5 . TRBV6-6 TGTGCCGCCGAGGGCCTTAGCAATCAGCCCCAGCATTTT CAAEGLSNQPQHF
TRBD1 TRBJ1-2 . TRBV14 TGTGCCAGCAGCCACCTATTGACAGGGGATGAGGGCTACACCTTC CASSHLLTGDEGYTF
. TRBJ2-2 once TRBV19 TGTGCCAGTAGTACGGAGACGCACACCGGGGAGCTGTTTTTT CASSTETHTGELFF
. TRBJ2-7 . TRBV5-1 TGCGCCAGCAGGGCAGGGGCCGGGCAGTACTTC CASRAGAGQYF
TRBD1 TRBJ1-2 . TRBV5-6 TGTGCCAGCAGCTTGGGGACAGGGGCCTATGGCTACACCTTC CASSLGTGAYGYTF
. TRBJ2-7 . TRBV5-4 TGTGCCAGCAGCGCCACGGGTTGGGAGCAGTACTTC CASSATGWEQYF
TRBD1 TRBJ2-7 . TRBV5-1 TGCGCCAGCAGCTTGGGACAGGGTAGGGCCTACGAGCAGTACTTC CASSLGQGRAYEQYF
. TRBJ2-3 . TRBV3-1/TRBV3-2 TGTGCCAGCAGCCAAGGCGGAGGCACAGATACGCAGTATTTT CASSQGGGTDTQYF
TRBD1 TRBJ1-4 . TRBV2 TGTGCCAGTACCGGGACAGGGGCTGAAAAACTGTTTTTT CASTGTGAEKLFF
. TRBJ2-1 . TRBV7-9 TGTGCCAGCAGCTACGATCGGGGGGCTCGCAATGAGCAGTTCTTC CASSYDRGARNEQFF
. TRBJ2-5 . TRBV2 TGTGCCAGCAGTGAAAGGGCCAGGGGAAACCAAGAGACCCAGTACTTC CASSERARGNQETQYF
TRBD1 TRBJ1-6 . TRBV5-1 TGCGCCAGCAGCTCGGGACAGGGGGTAGAGGCCCTCCACTTT CASSSGQGVEALHF
. TRBJ1-2 . TRBV5-1 TGCGCCAGCAGCTTGTGGGACACTAACTATGGCTACACCTTC CASSLWDTNYGYTF
TRBD1 TRBJ1-2 once TRBV11-3 TGTGCCAGCAGCTTAGTGGACAGGGGGGGCTACACCTTC CASSLVDRGGYTF
TRBD2 TRBJ2-1 . TRBV4-1 TGCGCCAGCAGCCCCGCGGGCGGGGGAAGATTCTTC CASSPAGGGRFF